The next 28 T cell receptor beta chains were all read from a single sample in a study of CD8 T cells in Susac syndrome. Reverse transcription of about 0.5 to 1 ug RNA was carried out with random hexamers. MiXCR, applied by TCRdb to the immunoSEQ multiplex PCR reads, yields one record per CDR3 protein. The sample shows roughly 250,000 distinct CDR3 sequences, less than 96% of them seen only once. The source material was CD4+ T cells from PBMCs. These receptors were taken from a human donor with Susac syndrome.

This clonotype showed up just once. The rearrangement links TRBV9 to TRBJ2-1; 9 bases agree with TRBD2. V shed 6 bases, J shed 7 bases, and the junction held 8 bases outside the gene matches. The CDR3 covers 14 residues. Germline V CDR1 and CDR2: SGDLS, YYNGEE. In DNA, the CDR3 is TGTGCCAGCAAACCGGGACTAGCTGAGAATGAGCAGTTCTTC. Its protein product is CASKPGLAENEQFF. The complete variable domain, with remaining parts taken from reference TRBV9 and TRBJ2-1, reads DSGVTQTPKHLITATGQRVTLRCSPRSGDLSVYWYQQSLDQGLQFLIQYYNGEERAKGNILERFSAQQFPDLHSELNLSSLELGDSALYFCASKPGLAENEQFFGPGTRLTVL.

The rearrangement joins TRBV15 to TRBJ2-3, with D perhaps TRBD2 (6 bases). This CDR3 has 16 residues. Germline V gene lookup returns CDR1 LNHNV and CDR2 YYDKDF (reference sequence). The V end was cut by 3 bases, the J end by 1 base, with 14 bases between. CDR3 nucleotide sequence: TGTGCCACCAGCAGGGGCCGTCCGGGAGGCACAGATACGCAGTATTTT. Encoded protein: CATSRGRPGGTDTQYF.

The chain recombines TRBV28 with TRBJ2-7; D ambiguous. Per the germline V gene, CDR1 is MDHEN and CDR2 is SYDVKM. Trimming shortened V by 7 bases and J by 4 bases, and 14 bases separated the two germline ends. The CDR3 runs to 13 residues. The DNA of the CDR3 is TGTGCCAGCAAAGGCGCGCAGCCTTACGAGCAGTACTTC. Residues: CASKGAQPYEQYF.

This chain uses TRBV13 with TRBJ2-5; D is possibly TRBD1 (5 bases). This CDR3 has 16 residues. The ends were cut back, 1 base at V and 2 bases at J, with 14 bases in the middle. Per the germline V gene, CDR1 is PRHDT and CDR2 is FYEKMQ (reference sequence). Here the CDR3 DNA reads TGTGCCAGCAGCTTAGTTAGCTCCGACAGTCAAGAGACCCAGTACTTC. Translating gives CASSLVSSDSQETQYF. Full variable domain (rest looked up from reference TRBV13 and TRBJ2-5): AAGVIQSPRHLIKEKRETATLKCYPIPRHDTVYWYQQGPGQDPQFLISFYEKMQSDKGSIPDRFSAQQFSDYHSELNMSSLELGDSALYFCASSLVSSDSQETQYFGPGTRLLVL.

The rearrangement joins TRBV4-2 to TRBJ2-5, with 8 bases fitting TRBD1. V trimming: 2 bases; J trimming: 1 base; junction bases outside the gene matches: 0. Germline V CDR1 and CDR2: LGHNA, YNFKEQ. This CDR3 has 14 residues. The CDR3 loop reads CASSQQGAQETQYF. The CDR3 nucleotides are TGTGCCAGCAGCCAACAGGGGGCCCAAGAGACCCAGTACTTC.

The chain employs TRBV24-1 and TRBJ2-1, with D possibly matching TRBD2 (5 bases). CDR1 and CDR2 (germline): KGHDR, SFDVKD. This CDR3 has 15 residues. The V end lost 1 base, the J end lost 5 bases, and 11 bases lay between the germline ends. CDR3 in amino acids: CATSDFPGLNNEQFF. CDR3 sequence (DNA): TGTGCCACCAGTGATTTCCCTGGACTGAACAATGAGCAGTTCTTC.

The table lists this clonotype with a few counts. The CDR3, as DNA: TGTGCCAGCAGTTGGGGTGATGGCTACACCTTC. This encodes CASSWGDGYTF. The rearrangement links TRBV6-5 to TRBJ1-2; no definite D call. The length of the CDR3 is 11 residues. V was shortened by 4 bases and J by 6 bases, with 6 bases between the two germline ends. Germline CDR1 reads MNHEY; CDR2 reads SVGAGI.

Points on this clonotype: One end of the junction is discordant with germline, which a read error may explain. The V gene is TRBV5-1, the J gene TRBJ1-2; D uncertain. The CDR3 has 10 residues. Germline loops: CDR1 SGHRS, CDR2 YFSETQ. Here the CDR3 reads CASSGLSLHF. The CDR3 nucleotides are TGCGCCAGCAGTGGACTGAGTCTTCACTTC.

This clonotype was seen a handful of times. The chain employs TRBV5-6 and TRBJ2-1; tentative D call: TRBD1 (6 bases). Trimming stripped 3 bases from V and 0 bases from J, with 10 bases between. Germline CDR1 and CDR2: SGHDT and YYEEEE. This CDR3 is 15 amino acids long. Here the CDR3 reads CASSWGQGSYNEQFF. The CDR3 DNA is TGTGCCAGCAGCTGGGGGCAGGGCTCCTACAATGAGCAGTTCTTC.

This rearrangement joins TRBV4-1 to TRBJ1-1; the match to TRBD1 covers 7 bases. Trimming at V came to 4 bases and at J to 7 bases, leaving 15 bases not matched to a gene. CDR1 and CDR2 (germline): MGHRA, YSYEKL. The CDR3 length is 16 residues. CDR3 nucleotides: TGCGCCAGCAGCCCATTGAGGGGACAGAGAACAAGTGAAGCTTTCTTT. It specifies CASSPLRGQRTSEAFF.

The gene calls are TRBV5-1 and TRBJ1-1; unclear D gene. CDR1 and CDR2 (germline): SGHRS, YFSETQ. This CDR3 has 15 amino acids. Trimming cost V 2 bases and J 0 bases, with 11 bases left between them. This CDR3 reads CASSFQVGMNTEAFF. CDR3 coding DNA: TGCGCCAGCAGCTTCCAGGTGGGGATGAACACTGAAGCTTTCTTT.

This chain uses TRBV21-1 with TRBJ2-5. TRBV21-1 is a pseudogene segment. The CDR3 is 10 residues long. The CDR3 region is CASRRETQYF. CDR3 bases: TGTGCCAGCAGACGGGAGACCCAGTACTTC.

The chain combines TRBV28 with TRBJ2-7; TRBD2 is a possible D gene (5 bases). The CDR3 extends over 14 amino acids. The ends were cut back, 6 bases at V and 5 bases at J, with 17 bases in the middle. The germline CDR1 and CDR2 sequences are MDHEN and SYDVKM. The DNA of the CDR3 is TGTGCCAGCAGGACCGCGGGCCGCCCCCACGAGCAGTACTTC. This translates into CASRTAGRPHEQYF.

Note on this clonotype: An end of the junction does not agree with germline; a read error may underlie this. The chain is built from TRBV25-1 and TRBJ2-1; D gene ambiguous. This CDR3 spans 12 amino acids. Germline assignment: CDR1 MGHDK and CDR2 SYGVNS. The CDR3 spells CASSEPLAATVF. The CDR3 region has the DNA TGTGCCAGCAGTGAACCCCTCGCTGCTACCGTCTTC.

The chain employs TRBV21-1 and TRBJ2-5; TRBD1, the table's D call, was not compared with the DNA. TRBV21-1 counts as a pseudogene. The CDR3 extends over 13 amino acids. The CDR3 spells CASTPGPQETQYF. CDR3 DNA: TGTGCCAGCACGCCGGGTCCCCAAGAGACCCAGTACTTC.

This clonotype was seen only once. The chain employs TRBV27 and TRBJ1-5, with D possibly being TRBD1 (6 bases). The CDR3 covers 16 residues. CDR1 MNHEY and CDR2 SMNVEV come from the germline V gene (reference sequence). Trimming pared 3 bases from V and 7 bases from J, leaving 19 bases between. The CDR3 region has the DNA TGTGCCAGCAGTTTCTCCGGGACAATGGAAGGCCAGCCCCAGCATTTT. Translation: CASSFSGTMEGQPQHF.

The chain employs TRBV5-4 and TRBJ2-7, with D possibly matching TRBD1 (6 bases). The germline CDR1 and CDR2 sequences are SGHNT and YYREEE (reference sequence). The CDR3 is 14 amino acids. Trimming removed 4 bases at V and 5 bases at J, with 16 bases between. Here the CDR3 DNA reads TGTGCCAGCAGCCATTACAGGGCTACCCACGAGCAGTACTTC. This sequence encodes CASSHYRATHEQYF.

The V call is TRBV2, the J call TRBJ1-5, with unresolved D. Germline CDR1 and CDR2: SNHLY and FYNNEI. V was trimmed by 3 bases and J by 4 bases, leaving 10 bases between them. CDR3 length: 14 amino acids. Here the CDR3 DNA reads TGTGCCAGCAGTGAGGGTCAGCCAAATCAGCCCCAGCATTTT. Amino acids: CASSEGQPNQPQHF.

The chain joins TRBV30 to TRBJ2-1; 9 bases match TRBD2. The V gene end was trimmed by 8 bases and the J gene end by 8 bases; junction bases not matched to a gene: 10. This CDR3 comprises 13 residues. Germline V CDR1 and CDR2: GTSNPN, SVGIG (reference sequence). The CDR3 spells CAGGGSGRYEQFF. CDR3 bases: TGTGCCGGAGGGGGTAGCGGGAGATATGAGCAGTTCTTC.

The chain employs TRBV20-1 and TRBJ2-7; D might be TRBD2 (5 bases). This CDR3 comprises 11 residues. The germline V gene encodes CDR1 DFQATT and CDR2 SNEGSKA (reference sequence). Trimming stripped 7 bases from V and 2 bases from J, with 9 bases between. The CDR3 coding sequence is TGCAGTGTCTTCGGGGCCTACGAGCAGTACTTC. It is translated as CSVFGAYEQYF.

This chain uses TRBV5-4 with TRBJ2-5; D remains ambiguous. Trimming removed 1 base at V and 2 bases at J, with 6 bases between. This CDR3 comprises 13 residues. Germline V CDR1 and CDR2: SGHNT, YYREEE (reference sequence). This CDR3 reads CASSLLPQETQYF. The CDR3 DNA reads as TGTGCCAGCAGCTTGCTCCCACAAGAGACCCAGTACTTC.

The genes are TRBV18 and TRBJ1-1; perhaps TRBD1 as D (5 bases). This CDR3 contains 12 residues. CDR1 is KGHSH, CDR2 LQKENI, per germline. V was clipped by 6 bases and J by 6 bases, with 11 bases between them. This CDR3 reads CASSGVRAEAFF. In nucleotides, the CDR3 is TGTGCCAGCTCGGGGGTGAGGGCTGAAGCTTTCTTT. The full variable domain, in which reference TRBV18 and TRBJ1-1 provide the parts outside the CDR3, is NAGVMQNPRHLVRRRGQEARLRCSPMKGHSHVYWYRQLPEEGLKFMVYLQKENIIDESGMPKERFSAEFPKEGPSILRIQQVVRGDSAAYFCASSGVRAEAFFGQGTRLTVV.

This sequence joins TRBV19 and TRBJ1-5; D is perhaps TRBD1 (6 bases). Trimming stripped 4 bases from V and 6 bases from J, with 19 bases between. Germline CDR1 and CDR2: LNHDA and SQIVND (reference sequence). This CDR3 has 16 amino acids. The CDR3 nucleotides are TGTGCCAGTAGTAACAAACAGGGACCAGGGAGTCAGCCCCAGCATTTT. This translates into CASSNKQGPGSQPQHF. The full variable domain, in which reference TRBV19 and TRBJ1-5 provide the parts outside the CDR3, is DGGITQSPKYLFRKEGQNVTLSCEQNLNHDAMYWYRQDPGQGLRLIYYSQIVNDFQKGDIAEGYSVSREKKESFPLTVTSAQKNPTAFYLCASSNKQGPGSQPQHFGDGTRLSIL.

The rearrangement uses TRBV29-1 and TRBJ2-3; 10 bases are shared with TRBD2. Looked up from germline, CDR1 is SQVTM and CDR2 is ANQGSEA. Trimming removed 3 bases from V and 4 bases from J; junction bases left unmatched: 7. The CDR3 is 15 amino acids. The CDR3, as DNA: TGCAGCGTTGATTCGCCTAGCGGGAGTGCAGATACGCAGTATTTT. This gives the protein CSVDSPSGSADTQYF.

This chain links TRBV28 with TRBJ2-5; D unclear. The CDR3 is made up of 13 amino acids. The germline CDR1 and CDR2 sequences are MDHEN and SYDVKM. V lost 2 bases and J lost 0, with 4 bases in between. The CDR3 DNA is TGTGCCAGCAGTTTACAGAACCAAGAGACCCAGTACTTC. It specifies CASSLQNQETQYF.

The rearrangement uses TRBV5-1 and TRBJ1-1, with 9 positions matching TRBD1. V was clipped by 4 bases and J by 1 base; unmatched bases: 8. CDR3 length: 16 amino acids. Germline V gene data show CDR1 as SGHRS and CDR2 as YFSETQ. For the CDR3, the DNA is TGCGCCAGCAGCATAGGAGGGGGACAGGGGAACACTGAAGCTTTCTTT. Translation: CASSIGGGQGNTEAFF.

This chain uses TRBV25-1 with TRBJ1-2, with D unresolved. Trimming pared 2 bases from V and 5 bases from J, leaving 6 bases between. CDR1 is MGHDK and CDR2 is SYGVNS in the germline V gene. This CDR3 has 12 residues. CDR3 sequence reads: CASSEVGYGYTF. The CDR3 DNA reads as TGTGCCAGCAGTGAAGTTGGTTATGGCTACACCTTC.

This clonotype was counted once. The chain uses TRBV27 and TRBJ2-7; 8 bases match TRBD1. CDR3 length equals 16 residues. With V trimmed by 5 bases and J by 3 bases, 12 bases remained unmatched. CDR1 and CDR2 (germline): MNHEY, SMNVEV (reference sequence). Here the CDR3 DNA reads TGTGCCAGCAGTCCGAAACCCAGGGGGCGCTTCTACGAGCAGTACTTC. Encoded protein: CASSPKPRGRFYEQYF.